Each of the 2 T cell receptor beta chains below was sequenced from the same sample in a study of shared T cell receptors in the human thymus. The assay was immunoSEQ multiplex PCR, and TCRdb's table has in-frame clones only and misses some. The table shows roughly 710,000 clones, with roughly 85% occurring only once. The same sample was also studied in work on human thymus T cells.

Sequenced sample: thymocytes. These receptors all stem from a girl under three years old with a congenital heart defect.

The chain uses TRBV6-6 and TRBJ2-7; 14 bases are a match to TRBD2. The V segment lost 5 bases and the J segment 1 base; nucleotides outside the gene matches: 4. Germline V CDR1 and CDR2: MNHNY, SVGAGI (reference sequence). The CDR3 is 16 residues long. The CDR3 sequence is CASSRTSGGPSYEQYF. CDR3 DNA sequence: TGTGCCAGCAGTAGGACTAGCGGGGGGCCGTCCTACGAGCAGTACTTC.

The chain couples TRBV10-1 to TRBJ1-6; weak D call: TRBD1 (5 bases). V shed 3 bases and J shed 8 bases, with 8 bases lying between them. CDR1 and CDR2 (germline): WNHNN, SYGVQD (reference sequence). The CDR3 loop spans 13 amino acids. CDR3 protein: CASSDGGYSPLHF. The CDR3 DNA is TGCGCCAGCAGTGATGGGGGGTATTCACCCCTCCACTTT.